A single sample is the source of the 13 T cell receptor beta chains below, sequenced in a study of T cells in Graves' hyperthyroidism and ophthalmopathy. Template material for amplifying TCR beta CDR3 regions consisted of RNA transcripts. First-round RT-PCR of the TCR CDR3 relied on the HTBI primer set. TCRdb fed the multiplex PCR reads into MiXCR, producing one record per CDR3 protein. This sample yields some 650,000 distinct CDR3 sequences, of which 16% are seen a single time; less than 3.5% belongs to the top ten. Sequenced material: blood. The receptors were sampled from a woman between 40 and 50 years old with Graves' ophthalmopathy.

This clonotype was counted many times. Here the CDR3 reads CAIRVGTGAYYGYTF. CDR3 bases: TGTGCCATCAGGGTCGGGACAGGGGCATACTATGGCTACACCTTC. This sequence joins TRBV10-3 and TRBJ1-2, with 10 bases matching TRBD1. The V gene end was trimmed by 6 bases and the J gene end by 3 bases; junction bases not matched to a gene: 7. This CDR3 contains 15 residues. Germline assignment: CDR1 ENHRY and CDR2 SYGVKD.

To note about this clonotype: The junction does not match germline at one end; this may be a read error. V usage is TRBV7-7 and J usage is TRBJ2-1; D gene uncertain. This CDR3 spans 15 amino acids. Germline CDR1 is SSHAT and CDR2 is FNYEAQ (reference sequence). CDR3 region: CASSYAPSSYNEQFF. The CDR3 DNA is TGTGCTAGCAGCTACGCGCCAAGTTCCTACAATGAGCAGTTCTTC.

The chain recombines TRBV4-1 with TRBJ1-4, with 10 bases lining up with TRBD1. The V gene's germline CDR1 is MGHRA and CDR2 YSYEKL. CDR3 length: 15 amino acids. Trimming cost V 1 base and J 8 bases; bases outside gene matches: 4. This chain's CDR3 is CASSQGDRGDEKLFF. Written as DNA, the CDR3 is TGCGCCAGCAGCCAAGGGGACAGGGGAGACGAAAAACTGTTTTTT.

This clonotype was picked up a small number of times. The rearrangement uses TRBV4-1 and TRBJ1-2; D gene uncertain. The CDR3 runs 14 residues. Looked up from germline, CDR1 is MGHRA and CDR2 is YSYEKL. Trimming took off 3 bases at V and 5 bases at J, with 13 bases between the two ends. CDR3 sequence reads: CASSHPGSFYGYTF. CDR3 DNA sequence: TGCGCCAGCAGCCACCCCGGGAGCTTTTATGGCTACACCTTC.

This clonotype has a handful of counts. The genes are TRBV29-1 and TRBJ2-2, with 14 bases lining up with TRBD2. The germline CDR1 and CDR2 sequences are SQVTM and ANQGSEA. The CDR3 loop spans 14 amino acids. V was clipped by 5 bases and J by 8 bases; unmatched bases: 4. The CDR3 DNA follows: TGCAGCGTTCGACTAGCGGGAGGGTCGGGGGAGCTGTTTTTT. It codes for CSVRLAGGSGELFF.

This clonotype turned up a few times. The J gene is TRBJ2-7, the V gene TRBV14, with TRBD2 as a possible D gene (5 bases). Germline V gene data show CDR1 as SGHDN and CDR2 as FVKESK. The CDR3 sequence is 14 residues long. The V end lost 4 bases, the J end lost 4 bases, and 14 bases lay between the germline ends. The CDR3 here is CASSPTQRRYEQYF. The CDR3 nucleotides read TGTGCCAGCAGCCCAACTCAGAGGAGGTACGAGCAGTACTTC.

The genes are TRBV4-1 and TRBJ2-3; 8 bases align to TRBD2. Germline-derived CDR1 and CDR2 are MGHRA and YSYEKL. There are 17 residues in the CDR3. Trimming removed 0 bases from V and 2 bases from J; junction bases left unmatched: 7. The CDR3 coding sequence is TGCGCCAGCAGCCAAGATGAGGTAGCGGGGACCACAGATACGCAGTATTTT. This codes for CASSQDEVAGTTDTQYF.

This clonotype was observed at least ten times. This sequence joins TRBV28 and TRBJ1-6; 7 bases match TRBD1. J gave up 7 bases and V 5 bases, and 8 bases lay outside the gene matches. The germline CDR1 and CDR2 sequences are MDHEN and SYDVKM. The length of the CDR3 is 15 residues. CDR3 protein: CASSPRGGGNSPLHF. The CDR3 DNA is TGTGCCAGCAGTCCCAGGGGGGGAGGCAATTCACCCCTCCACTTT.

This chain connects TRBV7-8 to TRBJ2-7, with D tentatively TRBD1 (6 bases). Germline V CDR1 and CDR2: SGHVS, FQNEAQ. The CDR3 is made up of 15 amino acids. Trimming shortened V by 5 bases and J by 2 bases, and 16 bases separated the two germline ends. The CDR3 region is CASSPIFRGTYEQYF. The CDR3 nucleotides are TGTGCCAGCAGCCCGATATTCAGGGGAACCTACGAGCAGTACTTC. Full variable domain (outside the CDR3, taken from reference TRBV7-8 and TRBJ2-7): GAGVSQSPRYKVAKRGQDVALRCDPISGHVSLFWYQQALGQGPEFLTYFQNEAQLDKSGLPSDRFFAERPEGSVSTLKIQRTQQEDSAVYLCASSPIFRGTYEQYFGPGTRLTVT.

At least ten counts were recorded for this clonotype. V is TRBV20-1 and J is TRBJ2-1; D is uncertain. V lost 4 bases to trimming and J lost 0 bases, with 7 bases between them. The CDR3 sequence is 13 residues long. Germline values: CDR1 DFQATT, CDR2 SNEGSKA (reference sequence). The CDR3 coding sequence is TGCAGTGCTATTGCCAGCTCCTACAATGAGCAGTTCTTC. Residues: CSAIASSYNEQFF.

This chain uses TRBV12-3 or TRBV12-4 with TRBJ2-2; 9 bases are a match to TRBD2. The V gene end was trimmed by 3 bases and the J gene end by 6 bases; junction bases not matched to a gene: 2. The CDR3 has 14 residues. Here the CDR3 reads CASSFSGSAGELFF. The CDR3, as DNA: TGTGCCAGCAGTTTTAGCGGGAGCGCCGGGGAGCTGTTTTTT.

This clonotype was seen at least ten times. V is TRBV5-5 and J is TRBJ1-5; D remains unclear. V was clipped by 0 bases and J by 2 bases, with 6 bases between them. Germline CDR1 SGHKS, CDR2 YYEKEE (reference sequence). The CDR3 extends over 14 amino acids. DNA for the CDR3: TGTGCCAGCAGCTTGGAGGGAGGCAATCAGCCCCAGCATTTT. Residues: CASSLEGGNQPQHF.

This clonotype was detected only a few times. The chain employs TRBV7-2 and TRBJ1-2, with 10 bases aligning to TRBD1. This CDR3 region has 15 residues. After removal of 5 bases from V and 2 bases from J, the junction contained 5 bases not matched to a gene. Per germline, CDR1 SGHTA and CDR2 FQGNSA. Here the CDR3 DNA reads TGTGCCAGCAGCCCCACGACAGGGGGCAACTATGGCTACACCTTC. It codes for CASSPTTGGNYGYTF. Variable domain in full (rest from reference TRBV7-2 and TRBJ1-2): GAGVSQSPSNKVTEKGKDVELRCDPISGHTALYWYRQSLGQGLEFLIYFQGNSAPDKSGLPSDRFSAERTGGSVSTLTIQRTQQEDSAVYLCASSPTTGGNYGYTFGSGTRLTVV.